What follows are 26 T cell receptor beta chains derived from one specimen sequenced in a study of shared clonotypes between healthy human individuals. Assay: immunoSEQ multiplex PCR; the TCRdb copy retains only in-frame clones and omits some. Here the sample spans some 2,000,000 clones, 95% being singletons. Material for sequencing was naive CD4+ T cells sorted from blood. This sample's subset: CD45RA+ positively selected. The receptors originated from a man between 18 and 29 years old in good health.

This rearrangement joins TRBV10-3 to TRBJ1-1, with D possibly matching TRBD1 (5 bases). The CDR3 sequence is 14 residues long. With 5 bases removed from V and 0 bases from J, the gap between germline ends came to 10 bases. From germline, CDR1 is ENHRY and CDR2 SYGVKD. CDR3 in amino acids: CAISRDGVNTEAFF. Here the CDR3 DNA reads TGTGCCATCAGTAGGGACGGTGTGAACACTGAAGCTTTCTTT.

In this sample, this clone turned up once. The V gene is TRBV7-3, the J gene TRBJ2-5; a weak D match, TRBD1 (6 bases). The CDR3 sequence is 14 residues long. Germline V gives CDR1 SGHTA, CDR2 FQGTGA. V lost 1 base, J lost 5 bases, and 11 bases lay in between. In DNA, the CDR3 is TGTGCCAGCAGCTTAAACAGGGAGAGGGAGACCCAGTACTTC. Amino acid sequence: CASSLNRERETQYF.

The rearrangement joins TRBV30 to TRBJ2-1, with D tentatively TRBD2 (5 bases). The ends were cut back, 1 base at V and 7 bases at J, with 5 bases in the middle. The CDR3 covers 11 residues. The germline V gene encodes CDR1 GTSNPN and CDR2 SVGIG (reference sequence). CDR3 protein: CAWSGENEQFF. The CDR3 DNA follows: TGTGCCTGGAGTGGGGAGAATGAGCAGTTCTTC.

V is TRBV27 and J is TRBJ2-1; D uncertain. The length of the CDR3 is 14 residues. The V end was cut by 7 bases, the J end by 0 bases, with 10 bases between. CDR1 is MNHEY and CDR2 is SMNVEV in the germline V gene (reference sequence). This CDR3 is CASTSRDSYNEQFF. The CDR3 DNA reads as TGTGCCAGCACCTCAAGGGACTCCTACAATGAGCAGTTCTTC.

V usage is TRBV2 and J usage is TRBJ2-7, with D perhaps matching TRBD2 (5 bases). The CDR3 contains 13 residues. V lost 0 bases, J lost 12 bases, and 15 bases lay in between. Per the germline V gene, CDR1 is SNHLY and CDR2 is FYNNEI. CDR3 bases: TGTGCCAGCAGTGAAGCGCTGGCGGCCCGGGGGTACTTC. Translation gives CASSEALAARGYF.

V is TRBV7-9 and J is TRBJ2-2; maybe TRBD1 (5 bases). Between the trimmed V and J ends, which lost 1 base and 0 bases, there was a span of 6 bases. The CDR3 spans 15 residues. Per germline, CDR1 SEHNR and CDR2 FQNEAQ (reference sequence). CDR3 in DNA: TGTGCCAGCAGCTTAGGGACAACGAACACCGGGGAGCTGTTTTTT. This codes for CASSLGTTNTGELFF.

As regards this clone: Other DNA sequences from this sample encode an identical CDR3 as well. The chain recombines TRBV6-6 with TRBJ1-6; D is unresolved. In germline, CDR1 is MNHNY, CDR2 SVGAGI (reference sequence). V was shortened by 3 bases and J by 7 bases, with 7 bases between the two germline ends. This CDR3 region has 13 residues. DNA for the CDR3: TGTGCCAGCAGTTATTTGGAGAATTCACCCCTCCACTTT. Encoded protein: CASSYLENSPLHF.

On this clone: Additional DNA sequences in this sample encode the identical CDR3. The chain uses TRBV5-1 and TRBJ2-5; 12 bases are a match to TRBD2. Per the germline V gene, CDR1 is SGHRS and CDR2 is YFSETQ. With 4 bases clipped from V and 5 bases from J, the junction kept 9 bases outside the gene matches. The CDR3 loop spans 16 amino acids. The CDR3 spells CASSLGPSGGAETQYF. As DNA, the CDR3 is TGCGCCAGCAGCCTCGGGCCTAGCGGGGGGGCTGAGACCCAGTACTTC.

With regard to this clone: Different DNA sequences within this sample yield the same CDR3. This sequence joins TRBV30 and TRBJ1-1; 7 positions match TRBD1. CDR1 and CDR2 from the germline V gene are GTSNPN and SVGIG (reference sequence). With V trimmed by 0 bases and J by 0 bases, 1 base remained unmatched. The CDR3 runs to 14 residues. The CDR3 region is CAWSVGTVNTEAFF. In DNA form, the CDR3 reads TGTGCCTGGAGTGTAGGGACAGTGAACACTGAAGCTTTCTTT.

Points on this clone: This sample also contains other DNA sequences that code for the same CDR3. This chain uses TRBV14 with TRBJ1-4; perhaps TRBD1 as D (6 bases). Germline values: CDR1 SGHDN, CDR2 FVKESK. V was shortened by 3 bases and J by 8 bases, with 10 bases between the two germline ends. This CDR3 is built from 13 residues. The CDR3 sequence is CASSQGAREKLFF. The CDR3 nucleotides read TGTGCCAGCAGCCAGGGGGCTCGGGAAAAACTGTTTTTT.

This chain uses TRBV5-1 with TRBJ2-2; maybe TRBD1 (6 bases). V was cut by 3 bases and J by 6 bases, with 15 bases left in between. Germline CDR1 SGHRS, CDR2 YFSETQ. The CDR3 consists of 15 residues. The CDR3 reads CASSWGHGAAGELFF. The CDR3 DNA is TGCGCCAGCAGCTGGGGGCACGGGGCAGCCGGGGAGCTGTTTTTT.

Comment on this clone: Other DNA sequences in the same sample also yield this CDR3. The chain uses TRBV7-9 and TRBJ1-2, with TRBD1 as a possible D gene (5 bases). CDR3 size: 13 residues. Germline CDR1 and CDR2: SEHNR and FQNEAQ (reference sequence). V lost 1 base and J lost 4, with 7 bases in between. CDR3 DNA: TGTGCCAGCAGCTTAGTGGGGGGCTATGGCTACACCTTC. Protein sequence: CASSLVGGYGYTF. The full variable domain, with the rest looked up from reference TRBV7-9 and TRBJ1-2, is DTGVSQNPRHKITKRGQNVTFRCDPISEHNRLYWYRQTLGQGPEFLTYFQNEAQLEKSRLLSDRFSAERPKGSFSTLEIQRTEQGDSAMYLCASSLVGGYGYTFGSGTRLTVV.

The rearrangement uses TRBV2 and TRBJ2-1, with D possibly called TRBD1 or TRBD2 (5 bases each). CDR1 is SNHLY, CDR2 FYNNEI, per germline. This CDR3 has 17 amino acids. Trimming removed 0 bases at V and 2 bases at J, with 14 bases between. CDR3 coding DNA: TGTGCCAGCAGTGAAGCGCCCGATCAGGGAGCCTACAATGAGCAGTTCTTC. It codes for CASSEAPDQGAYNEQFF.

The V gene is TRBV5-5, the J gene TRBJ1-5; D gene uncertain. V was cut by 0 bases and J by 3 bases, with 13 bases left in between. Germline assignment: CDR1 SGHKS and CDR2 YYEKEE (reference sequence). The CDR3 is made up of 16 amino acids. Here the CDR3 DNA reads TGTGCCAGCAGCTTGGGTAATCAGGTCCTCAATCAGCCCCAGCATTTT. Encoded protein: CASSLGNQVLNQPQHF.

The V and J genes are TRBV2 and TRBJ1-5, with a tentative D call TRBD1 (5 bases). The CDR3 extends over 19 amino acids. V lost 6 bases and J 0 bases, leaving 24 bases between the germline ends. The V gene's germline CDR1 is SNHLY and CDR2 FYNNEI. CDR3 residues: CASRTGGWYEGYSNQPQHF. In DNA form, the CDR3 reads TGTGCCAGCAGGACCGGGGGGTGGTATGAGGGGTATAGCAATCAGCCCCAGCATTTT.

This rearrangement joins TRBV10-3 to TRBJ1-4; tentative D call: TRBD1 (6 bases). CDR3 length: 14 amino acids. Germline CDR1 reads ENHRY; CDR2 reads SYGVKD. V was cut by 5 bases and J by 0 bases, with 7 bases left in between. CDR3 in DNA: TGTGCCATCAGTCAGGGGACAACTAATGAAAAACTGTTTTTT. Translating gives CAISQGTTNEKLFF.

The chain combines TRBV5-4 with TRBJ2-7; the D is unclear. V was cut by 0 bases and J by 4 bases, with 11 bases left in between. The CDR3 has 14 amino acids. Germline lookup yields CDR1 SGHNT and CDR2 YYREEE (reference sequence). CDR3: CASSLEQPVYEQYF. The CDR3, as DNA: TGTGCCAGCAGCTTGGAACAGCCCGTTTACGAGCAGTACTTC.

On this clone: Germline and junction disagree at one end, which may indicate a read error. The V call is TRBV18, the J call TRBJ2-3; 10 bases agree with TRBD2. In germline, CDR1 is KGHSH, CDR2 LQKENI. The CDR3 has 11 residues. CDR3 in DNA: TGTGCCAGCCACAACGGAGCGGGGGGGGATTTT. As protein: CASHNGAGGDF. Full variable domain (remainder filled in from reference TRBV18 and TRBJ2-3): NAGVMQNPRHLVRRRGQEARLRCSPMKGHSHVYWYRQLPEEGLKFMVYLQKENIIDESGMPKERFSAEFPKEGPSILRIQQVVRGDSAAYFCASHNGAGGDFGPGTRLTVL.

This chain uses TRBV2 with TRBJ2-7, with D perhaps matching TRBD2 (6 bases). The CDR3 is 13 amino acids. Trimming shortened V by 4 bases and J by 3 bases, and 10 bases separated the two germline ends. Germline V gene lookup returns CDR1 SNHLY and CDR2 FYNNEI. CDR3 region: CASSASGLYEQYF. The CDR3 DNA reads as TGTGCCAGCAGTGCGAGCGGGCTCTACGAGCAGTACTTC.

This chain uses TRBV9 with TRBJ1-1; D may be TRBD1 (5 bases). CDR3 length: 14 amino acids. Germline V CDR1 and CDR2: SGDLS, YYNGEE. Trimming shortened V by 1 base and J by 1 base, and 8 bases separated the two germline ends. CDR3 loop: CASSVRQGNTEAFF. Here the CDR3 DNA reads TGTGCCAGCAGCGTAAGGCAGGGGAACACTGAAGCTTTCTTT.

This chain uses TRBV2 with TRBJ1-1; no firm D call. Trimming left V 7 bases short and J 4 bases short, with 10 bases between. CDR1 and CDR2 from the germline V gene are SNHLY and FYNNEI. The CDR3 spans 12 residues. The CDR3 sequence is CASNVLPTEAFF. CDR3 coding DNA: TGTGCCAGCAACGTGTTGCCCACTGAAGCTTTCTTT.

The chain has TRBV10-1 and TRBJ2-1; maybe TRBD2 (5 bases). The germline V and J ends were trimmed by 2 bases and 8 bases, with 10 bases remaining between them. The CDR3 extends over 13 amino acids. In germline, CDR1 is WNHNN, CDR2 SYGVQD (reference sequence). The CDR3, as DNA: TGCGCCAGCAGTGAGCCCGGGCGGGATGAGCAGTTCTTC. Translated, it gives CASSEPGRDEQFF.

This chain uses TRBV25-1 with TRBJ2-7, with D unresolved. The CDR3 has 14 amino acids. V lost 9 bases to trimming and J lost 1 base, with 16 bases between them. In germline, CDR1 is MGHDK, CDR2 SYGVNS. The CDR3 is CASAPKGISYEQYF. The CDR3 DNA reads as TGTGCCAGTGCTCCAAAAGGCATTTCCTACGAGCAGTACTTC.

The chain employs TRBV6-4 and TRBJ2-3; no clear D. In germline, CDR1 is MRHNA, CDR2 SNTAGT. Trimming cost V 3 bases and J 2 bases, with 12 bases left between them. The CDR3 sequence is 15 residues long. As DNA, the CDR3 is TGTGCCAGCAGTGATTCCCACGCCCCCACAGATACGCAGTATTTT. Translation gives CASSDSHAPTDTQYF.

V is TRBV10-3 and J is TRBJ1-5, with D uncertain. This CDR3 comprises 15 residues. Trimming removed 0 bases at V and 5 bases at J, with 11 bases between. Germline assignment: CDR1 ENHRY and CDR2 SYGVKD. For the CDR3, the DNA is TGTGCCATCAGTGAGTCGAGTTTCGGCTATCAGCCCCAGCATTTT. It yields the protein CAISESSFGYQPQHF.

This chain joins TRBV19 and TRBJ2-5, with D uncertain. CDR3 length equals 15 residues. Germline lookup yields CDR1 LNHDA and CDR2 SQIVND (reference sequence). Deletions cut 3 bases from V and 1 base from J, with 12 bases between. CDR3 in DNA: TGTGCCAGTAGTATCTCCTTTAACAGCCAAGAGACCCAGTACTTC. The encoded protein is CASSISFNSQETQYF.